These T cell receptor beta chains were read from a single sample in a study of control samples from healthy donors and cancer patients. TCRdb keeps only in-frame clones here, not all; method: immunoSEQ multiplex PCR. The sample contains about 120,000 clones, just over 90% of which appear only once. The sample was blood. These receptors were obtained from a woman aged 18-29 years in good health. CDR3s include the opening cysteine and the closing phenylalanine or tryptophan. D genes are given only for firm matches. Clone size, where shown, is once, few, many, or a class for clones that have expanded.

v_gene: TRBV7-8; j_gene: TRBJ1-5; d_gene: NA; abundance: NA; CDR3aa: CASSAWGRNQPQHF; CDR3nt: TGTGCCAGCAGCGCGTGGGGCCGAAATCAGCCCCAGCATTTT
v_gene: TRBV7-8; j_gene: TRBJ1-2; d_gene: NA; abundance: NA; CDR3aa: CASTGFANYGYTF; CDR3nt: TGTGCCAGCACAGGTTTCGCTAACTATGGCTACACCTTC
v_gene: TRBV18; j_gene: TRBJ2-7; d_gene: NA; abundance: few; CDR3aa: CASSRDQGSASYEQYF; CDR3nt: TGTGCCAGCTCAAGAGACCAGGGGTCCGCCTCCTACGAGCAGTACTTC
v_gene: TRBV19; j_gene: TRBJ2-3; d_gene: NA; abundance: NA; CDR3aa: CASSMTGTDTQYF; CDR3nt: TGTGCCAGTAGTATGACAGGCACAGATACGCAGTATTTT
v_gene: TRBV10-3; j_gene: TRBJ2-5; d_gene: NA; abundance: NA; CDR3aa: CAIGTVVRETQYF; CDR3nt: TGTGCCATCGGTACCGTGGTTAGAGAGACCCAGTACTTC
v_gene: TRBV11-1; j_gene: TRBJ2-2; d_gene: NA; abundance: NA; CDR3aa: CASSLGQMNTGELFF; CDR3nt: TGTGCCAGCAGCTTGGGCCAAATGAACACCGGGGAGCTGTTTTTT
v_gene: TRBV4-3; j_gene: TRBJ2-6; d_gene: TRBD1; abundance: once; CDR3aa: CASSRTGSSSGANVLTF; CDR3nt: TGCGCCAGCAGCCGGACAGGATCTTCTTCTGGGGCCAACGTCCTGACTTTC
v_gene: TRBV7-9; j_gene: TRBJ2-1; d_gene: NA; abundance: NA; CDR3aa: CASSPSGREVYNEQFF; CDR3nt: NA
v_gene: TRBV12-3/TRBV12-4; j_gene: TRBJ1-1; d_gene: NA; abundance: NA; CDR3aa: CASSPRDIGAFF; CDR3nt: TGTGCCAGCAGCCCCCGGGACATCGGAGCTTTCTTT
v_gene: TRBV28; j_gene: TRBJ1-1; d_gene: NA; abundance: NA; CDR3aa: CASSLGELKAFF; CDR3nt: TGTGCCAGCAGCCTCGGGGAACTTAAAGCTTTCTTT
v_gene: TRBV11-2; j_gene: TRBJ1-5; d_gene: TRBD1; abundance: NA; CDR3aa: CASSENRGGNQPQHF; CDR3nt: TGTGCCAGCAGCGAAAACAGGGGCGGCAATCAGCCCCAGCATTTT
v_gene: TRBV28; j_gene: TRBJ2-7; d_gene: NA; abundance: NA; CDR3aa: CASTTWGYYEQYF; CDR3nt: TGTGCCAGCACCACATGGGGATACTACGAGCAGTACTTC
v_gene: TRBV6-1; j_gene: TRBJ2-3; d_gene: TRBD1; abundance: NA; CDR3aa: CASSEGWDREIDTQYF; CDR3nt: TGTGCCAGCAGTGAAGGGTGGGACAGGGAGATAGATACGCAGTATTTT
v_gene: TRBV7-2; j_gene: TRBJ1-6; d_gene: NA; abundance: NA; CDR3aa: CASSLVQGNSPLHF; CDR3nt: TGTGCCAGCAGCTTAGTTCAGGGGAATTCACCCCTCCACTTT
v_gene: TRBV4-2; j_gene: TRBJ2-3; d_gene: TRBD1; abundance: NA; CDR3aa: CASSQETGGAQYF; CDR3nt: TGTGCCAGCAGCCAAGAAACAGGGGGTGCGCAGTATTTT
v_gene: TRBV7-8; j_gene: TRBJ2-3; d_gene: NA; abundance: NA; CDR3aa: CASSLAGGADTQYF; CDR3nt: TGTGCCAGCAGCTTAGCGGGAGGTGCAGATACGCAGTATTTT
v_gene: TRBV16; j_gene: TRBJ1-2; d_gene: TRBD1; abundance: NA; CDR3aa: CASSPRDSQNYGYTF; CDR3nt: TGTGCCAGCAGCCCCCGGGACAGTCAAAACTATGGCTACACCTTC
v_gene: TRBV4-1; j_gene: TRBJ1-1; d_gene: NA; abundance: NA; CDR3aa: CASSQELPWKDTEAFF; CDR3nt: TGCGCCAGCAGCCAAGAACTGCCTTGGAAGGACACTGAAGCTTTCTTT
v_gene: TRBV27; j_gene: TRBJ2-7; d_gene: NA; abundance: NA; CDR3aa: CASSLTMGRFYEQYF; CDR3nt: TGTGCCAGCAGTTTAACGATGGGGCGATTCTACGAGCAGTACTTC
v_gene: TRBV15; j_gene: TRBJ2-7; d_gene: TRBD2; abundance: NA; CDR3aa: CATSEGRGEQYF; CDR3nt: TGTGCCACCAGCGAGGGGAGGGGCGAGCAGTACTTC
v_gene: TRBV28; j_gene: TRBJ1-1; d_gene: TRBD1; abundance: NA; CDR3aa: CASSPVDRANTEAFF; CDR3nt: TGTGCCAGCAGTCCCGTAGACAGGGCGAACACTGAAGCTTTCTTT
v_gene: TRBV19; j_gene: TRBJ1-1; d_gene: NA; abundance: NA; CDR3aa: CASRLGVLNTEAFF; CDR3nt: TGTGCCAGTAGATTAGGAGTACTGAACACTGAAGCTTTCTTT
v_gene: TRBV18; j_gene: TRBJ2-5; d_gene: TRBD2; abundance: NA; CDR3aa: CASSPGLALETQYF; CDR3nt: TGTGCCAGCTCACCAGGACTAGCGCTGGAGACCCAGTACTTC
v_gene: TRBV11-2; j_gene: TRBJ2-7; d_gene: NA; abundance: NA; CDR3aa: CASSLVKGKSSYEQYF; CDR3nt: TGTGCCAGCAGCTTAGTCAAGGGAAAGAGCTCCTACGAGCAGTACTTC
v_gene: TRBV24-1; j_gene: TRBJ1-1; d_gene: TRBD1; abundance: NA; CDR3aa: CATSDSGTGRGNTEAFF; CDR3nt: TGTGCCACCAGTGATTCGGGGACAGGGAGGGGGAACACTGAAGCTTTCTTT
v_gene: TRBV19; j_gene: TRBJ1-2; d_gene: NA; abundance: NA; CDR3aa: CASSIETNYGYTF; CDR3nt: TGTGCCAGTAGTATAGAGACAAACTATGGCTACACCTTC
v_gene: TRBV15; j_gene: TRBJ2-7; d_gene: TRBD1; abundance: NA; CDR3aa: CATSEDRGPYEQYF; CDR3nt: TGTGCCACCAGCGAGGACAGGGGGCCCTACGAGCAGTACTTC
v_gene: TRBV27; j_gene: TRBJ1-2; d_gene: NA; abundance: NA; CDR3aa: CASAPRGGPSYGYTF; CDR3nt: TGTGCCAGCGCACCTCGGGGGGGACCATCCTATGGCTACACCTTC
v_gene: TRBV5-5; j_gene: TRBJ2-7; d_gene: NA; abundance: NA; CDR3aa: CASSLEWGAREQYF; CDR3nt: TGTGCCAGCAGCTTGGAGTGGGGGGCGCGGGAGCAGTACTTC
v_gene: TRBV9; j_gene: TRBJ2-3; d_gene: TRBD2; abundance: NA; CDR3aa: CASSVETSGVDPDTQYF; CDR3nt: TGTGCCAGCAGCGTAGAGACGAGCGGGGTAGACCCAGATACGCAGTATTTT
v_gene: TRBV12-3/TRBV12-4; j_gene: TRBJ1-1; d_gene: NA; abundance: NA; CDR3aa: CASSYHENTEAFF; CDR3nt: TGTGCCAGCTCTTACCATGAAAACACTGAAGCTTTCTTT
v_gene: TRBV5-4; j_gene: TRBJ2-1; d_gene: TRBD2; abundance: NA; CDR3aa: CASSSGGGPSYNEQFF; CDR3nt: TGTGCCAGCAGCTCCGGGGGAGGGCCTTCCTACAATGAGCAGTTCTTC
v_gene: TRBV24-1; j_gene: TRBJ2-7; d_gene: NA; abundance: many; CDR3aa: CATSDHSYEQYF; CDR3nt: TGTGCCACCAGTGACCACAGTTACGAGCAGTACTTC
v_gene: TRBV7-9; j_gene: TRBJ2-1; d_gene: TRBD2; abundance: NA; CDR3aa: CASSRISGSEYNEQFF; CDR3nt: TGTGCCAGCAGTCGTATTAGCGGGAGTGAATACAATGAGCAGTTCTTC
v_gene: TRBV6-1; j_gene: TRBJ2-2; d_gene: TRBD1; abundance: NA; CDR3aa: CASREDRGAGELFF; CDR3nt: TGTGCCAGCAGGGAAGACAGGGGGGCCGGGGAGCTGTTTTTT
v_gene: TRBV14; j_gene: TRBJ2-3; d_gene: NA; abundance: NA; CDR3aa: CASSQRLMGGDTQYF; CDR3nt: TGTGCCAGCAGCCAGAGATTAATGGGGGGAGATACGCAGTATTTT
v_gene: TRBV19; j_gene: TRBJ2-5; d_gene: NA; abundance: NA; CDR3aa: CASSGYLETQYF; CDR3nt: TGTGCCAGTAGTGGTTACCTGGAGACCCAGTACTTC
v_gene: TRBV6-5; j_gene: TRBJ2-1; d_gene: TRBD2; abundance: many; CDR3aa: CANLGLAGLYEQFF; CDR3nt: TGTGCCAACCTTGGACTAGCGGGTCTCTATGAGCAGTTCTTC
v_gene: TRBV6-6; j_gene: TRBJ2-2; d_gene: NA; abundance: NA; CDR3aa: CASSFTGELFF; CDR3nt: TGTGCCAGCAGTTTCACCGGGGAGCTGTTTTTT
v_gene: TRBV6-5; j_gene: TRBJ2-7; d_gene: TRBD2; abundance: NA; CDR3aa: CASALAGGIGEQYF; CDR3nt: TGTGCCAGCGCCTTGGCGGGAGGGATTGGCGAGCAGTACTTC
v_gene: TRBV7-9; j_gene: TRBJ2-3; d_gene: TRBD1; abundance: NA; CDR3aa: CASTKVGGRPDTQYF; CDR3nt: TGTGCCAGCACCAAGGTAGGGGGCCGACCAGATACGCAGTATTTT
v_gene: TRBV6-5; j_gene: TRBJ2-3; d_gene: NA; abundance: NA; CDR3aa: CASSPPGSAQYF; CDR3nt: TGTGCCAGCAGCCCCCCCGGGTCGGCGCAGTATTTT
v_gene: TRBV18; j_gene: TRBJ2-7; d_gene: NA; abundance: NA; CDR3aa: CASSTRPPGDTNHEQYF; CDR3nt: TGTGCCAGCTCAACTCGTCCCCCGGGAGACACGAACCACGAGCAGTACTTC
v_gene: TRBV7-8; j_gene: TRBJ2-2; d_gene: NA; abundance: NA; CDR3aa: CASSLIVANTGELFF; CDR3nt: TGTGCCAGCAGCTTGATTGTGGCGAACACCGGGGAGCTGTTTTTT
v_gene: TRBV5-1; j_gene: TRBJ2-7; d_gene: NA; abundance: NA; CDR3aa: CASSLDPRTYEQYF; CDR3nt: TGCGCCAGCAGCTTGGATCCACGGACCTACGAGCAGTACTTC
v_gene: TRBV7-2; j_gene: TRBJ2-7; d_gene: NA; abundance: NA; CDR3aa: CASSSGGGPYEQYF; CDR3nt: TGTGCCAGCAGCTCCGGGGGTGGCCCCTACGAGCAGTACTTC
v_gene: TRBV7-6; j_gene: TRBJ1-5; d_gene: TRBD1; abundance: NA; CDR3aa: CASSPNTGDQPQHF; CDR3nt: TGTGCCAGCAGCCCTAATACAGGGGATCAGCCCCAGCATTTT
v_gene: TRBV27; j_gene: TRBJ2-1; d_gene: TRBD2; abundance: NA; CDR3aa: CASSLTSGRAYNEQFF; CDR3nt: TGTGCCAGCAGTTTAACTAGCGGGAGGGCCTACAATGAGCAGTTCTTC
v_gene: TRBV7-2; j_gene: TRBJ1-4; d_gene: TRBD1; abundance: NA; CDR3aa: CASSFNRGSDEKLFF; CDR3nt: TGTGCCAGCAGCTTTAACAGGGGATCGGATGAAAAACTGTTTTTT
v_gene: TRBV2; j_gene: TRBJ1-5; d_gene: TRBD1; abundance: NA; CDR3aa: CASSVQGAGQPQHF; CDR3nt: TGTGCCAGCAGTGTACAGGGGGCGGGTCAGCCCCAGCATTTT
v_gene: TRBV7-2; j_gene: TRBJ1-4; d_gene: TRBD1; abundance: NA; CDR3aa: CARSTGVSYEKLFF; CDR3nt: TGTGCCAGGAGTACAGGGGTCTCTTATGAAAAACTGTTTTTT
v_gene: TRBV7-3; j_gene: TRBJ2-1; d_gene: TRBD2; abundance: NA; CDR3aa: CASSLTGGSSNEQFF; CDR3nt: TGTGCCAGCAGCTTAACCGGGGGGAGTTCCAATGAGCAGTTCTTC
v_gene: TRBV28; j_gene: TRBJ1-2; d_gene: NA; abundance: NA; CDR3aa: CASSTGRNYGYTF; CDR3nt: TGTGCCAGCAGCACCGGGAGAAACTATGGCTACACCTTC
v_gene: TRBV7-2; j_gene: TRBJ1-1; d_gene: NA; abundance: NA; CDR3aa: CASSLSPGRGPSAFF; CDR3nt: TGTGCCAGCAGCTTAAGCCCGGGGAGGGGACCGTCGGCTTTCTTT
v_gene: TRBV12-5; j_gene: TRBJ1-6; d_gene: NA; abundance: NA; CDR3aa: CASGLVLGGANNSPLHF; CDR3nt: TGTGCTAGTGGTTTGGTACTCGGAGGGGCAAATAATTCACCCCTCCACTTT
v_gene: TRBV2; j_gene: TRBJ2-7; d_gene: NA; abundance: NA; CDR3aa: CASSERRGRGPYEQYF; CDR3nt: TGTGCCAGCAGTGAACGGAGAGGTCGGGGGCCCTACGAGCAGTACTTC
v_gene: TRBV27; j_gene: TRBJ1-1; d_gene: NA; abundance: once; CDR3aa: CASSLGGSEAFF; CDR3nt: TGTGCCAGCAGTCTCGGGGGGTCTGAAGCTTTCTTT
v_gene: TRBV5-6; j_gene: TRBJ2-3; d_gene: NA; abundance: NA; CDR3aa: CASSLRSGGTDTQYF; CDR3nt: TGTGCCAGCAGCTTGAGATCGGGTGGCACAGATACGCAGTATTTT
v_gene: TRBV7-3; j_gene: TRBJ2-1; d_gene: TRBD2; abundance: NA; CDR3aa: CASSPHAAGLDNEQFF; CDR3nt: TGTGCCAGCAGCCCCCATGCAGCGGGGTTAGACAATGAGCAGTTCTTC
v_gene: TRBV10-1; j_gene: TRBJ2-3; d_gene: TRBD2; abundance: NA; CDR3aa: CASSFSGFPPDTQYF; CDR3nt: TGCGCCAGTTCCTTTAGCGGGTTCCCGCCAGATACGCAGTATTTT